The source of this T cell receptor (beta chain) is a study of cytomegalovirus exposure and HLA in healthy donors. In the study overall: Drawn from HLA-typed donors, around 85 million unique TCRs were held in an early data release. General study findings and limits: Later analysis suggested links between common viral pathogens and several top significant clusters. Segments of the TCR beta V type were, in most cases, productive about 87% or about 30% of the time in an earlier analysis.

In the PCR, 60 Vbeta and 13 Jbeta primers were used. The data were produced by immunoSEQ multiplex PCR, yet TCRdb's version contains in-frame clones alone and is incomplete. The sample yields some 170,000 clones, approximately 9.5% seen once. Germline loops: CDR1 SNHLY, CDR2 FYNNEI. Trimming took 3 bases from V and 2 from J; bases not matched to a gene: 9. This CDR3 region has 17 residues. Comment on this clone: The antigen is unknown.

The sequence derives from a woman under 40 in good health and CMV-seropositive. Sequences were obtained from PBMCs. The chain is built from TRBV2 and TRBJ2-3; TRBD2 agrees at 9 bases. This chain's CDR3 is CASSEREGRGVTDTQYF. The CDR3 coding sequence is TGTGCCAGCAGTGAGCGGGAGGGGCGGGGGGTCACAGATACGCAGTATTTT.